The 9 T cell receptor beta chains below all came from one sample that was sequenced in a study of blood T cell repertoires in COVID-19. Here immunoSEQ multiplex PCR was the method, and the copy in TCRdb shows in-frame clones only, minus some. The top ten clones hold around 4.2% of a sample with 150,000 or so clones, 70% to 90% of them seen once. The sample comprised PBMCs or T cells enriched from blood (not recorded which). These receptor sequences come from a man between 50 and 59 years old who had recovered from COVID-19.

This rearrangement joins TRBV12-3 or TRBV12-4 to TRBJ1-3; D is unclear. The CDR3 totals 13 residues. Trimming cost V 6 bases and J 0 bases, with 6 bases left between them. The DNA for the CDR3 is TGTGCCAGCAGCCTAATCTCTGGAAACACCATATATTTT. It codes for CASSLISGNTIYF.

The V gene is TRBV19, the J gene TRBJ2-2; D might be TRBD1 (6 bases). Germline CDR1 reads LNHDA; CDR2 reads SQIVND (reference sequence). This CDR3 is 15 amino acids long. Trimming took off 2 bases at V and 3 bases at J, with 10 bases between the two ends. The DNA for the CDR3 is TGTGCCAGTAGTATAAGGGGGTCGTACACCGGGGAGCTGTTTTTT. Translating gives CASSIRGSYTGELFF.

The chain is built from TRBV6-5 and TRBJ1-4, with D perhaps TRBD1 (6 bases). The CDR3 contains 15 residues. Between the trimmed V and J ends, which lost 6 bases and 0 bases, there was a span of 11 bases. Germline lookup yields CDR1 MNHEY and CDR2 SVGAGI. In DNA, the CDR3 is TGTGCCAGCAGACCAACAGGGACAACTAATGAAAAACTGTTTTTT. It yields the protein CASRPTGTTNEKLFF.

The rearrangement joins TRBV6-5 to TRBJ1-2, with a weak D call TRBD1 (6 bases). The CDR3 extends over 13 amino acids. Germline CDR1 reads MNHEY; CDR2 reads SVGAGI. V was trimmed by 6 bases and J by 4 bases, leaving 12 bases between them. This CDR3 reads CASRVQGFYGYTF. The CDR3 nucleotides read TGTGCCAGCAGGGTGCAGGGGTTCTATGGCTACACCTTC.

The rearrangement uses TRBV7-2 and TRBJ1-2; D is unresolved. The CDR3 totals 12 residues. From germline, CDR1 is SGHTA and CDR2 FQGNSA. The ends were cut back, 5 bases at V and 4 bases at J, with 8 bases in the middle. The CDR3 DNA is TGTGCCAGCAGCCCTCAGTCCTATGGCTACACCTTC. It translates to CASSPQSYGYTF.

This clone was observed a few times. The chain employs TRBV5-1 and TRBJ1-1; D not resolved. The CDR3 runs to 14 residues. The V end was cut by 2 bases, the J end by 2 bases, with 10 bases between. Germline CDR1 and CDR2: SGHRS and YFSETQ. CDR3 bases: TGCGCCAGCAGCTTTGTACAGCCTAACACTGAAGCTTTCTTT. Translation: CASSFVQPNTEAFF.

CDR3 region: CASSTRSRLNTEAFF. In nucleotides, the CDR3 is TGTGCCAGCAGTACAAGGTCCAGGCTGAACACTGAAGCTTTCTTT. The rearrangement joins TRBV28 to TRBJ1-1; no clear D gene. Germline lookup yields CDR1 MDHEN and CDR2 SYDVKM. This CDR3 comprises 15 residues. V was trimmed by 5 bases and J by 0 bases, leaving 13 bases between them.

The chain recombines TRBV10-3 with TRBJ1-4; 9 positions agree with TRBD1. The CDR3 loop spans 15 amino acids. Germline CDR1 and CDR2: ENHRY and SYGVKD. V shed 4 bases and J 8 bases; nucleotides not matched to a gene: 8. CDR3 nucleotide sequence: TGTGCCATCAGTGGGGGACAGGGAGGACGCGAAAAACTGTTTTTT. Amino acid sequence: CAISGGQGGREKLFF.

The sample holds one count of this clone. V usage is TRBV24-1 and J usage is TRBJ1-2; no definite D call. Deletions cut 2 bases from V and 5 bases from J, with 8 bases between. Germline loops: CDR1 KGHDR, CDR2 SFDVKD. The CDR3 loop spans 13 amino acids. CDR3: CATSDSTSYGYTF. The CDR3 DNA sequence: TGTGCCACCAGTGATTCGACATCTTATGGCTACACCTTC.